The present TCR beta chain was sequenced within a study of CD8+CD57+ T cells in acquired aplastic anemia (dated by TCRdb to between 2018 and 2020). Study-level background: On average, sorted CD4+ and CD8+ cells yielded around 3.1 ug of extracted DNA, with a range of roughly 0.17 to 30 ug. Mean read counts for healthy donor samples were about 9.8 million for CD4+ cells and 11.0 million for CD8+ cells. What the research found in general, with its limitations: Around 27 CD8+ CDR3 sequences were found in both patients and controls but appeared to be highly expressed in patients and within the immunodominant clones of the patients. CD8+ Simpson's diversity did not differ significantly between patients and healthy controls (P=0.060).

The study deep-sequenced TCR repertoires of sorted CD4+ and CD8+ blood T cells from severe aplastic anemia patients and healthy subjects. Ficoll-Paque density gradient centrifugation was used to isolate peripheral blood mononuclear cells. Before DNA extraction, CD4+ and CD8+ T cells were sorted by FACS or by magnetic beads. Profiling of TCR beta VDJ combinations and CDR3 sequences used genomic DNA as the template. An Illumina HiSeq 2000 was used for TCR repertoire sequencing. The paper's processing steps were these. Repertoires were assessed using TRBV/TRBJ rearrangement plots, CDR3 size and DJ length profiles, and Simpson's diversity index. The immunodominant clone was defined as the most abundant DNA sequence in deep sequencing data. CDR3 amino acid sequences were checked for sharing between subjects and were compared against published repertoires and the VDJdb database. TCRdb passed the public sequencing reads through fastp at Q25 and MiXCR, retaining productive beta sequences. For every CDR3 protein sequence, its rows merge into one entry that carries the most common genes and DNA. These V and J calls rely on TCRdb rather than the paper's analysis. Within this sample are fewer than 250,000 distinct CDR3 sequences, with roughly half of them counted one time only. The ten biggest clones cover approximately 15% of the sample.

This clonotype was observed at least ten times. The target of this receptor is not known. No clone much larger than this one lies a single base away; base qualities are absent. Specimen: sorted CD4+, CD8+, or CD8+CD57+ T cells (not recorded which) from PBMCs. The receptor's source is a human donor in good health, serving as a control.

The CDR3 region reads CASSDTPGGAYGYTF. Read as DNA, the sequence is TGTGCCAGCAGTGACACCCCGGGGGGGGCCTATGGCTACACCTTC. Recombination joined TRBV6-4 with TRBJ1-2; tentative D gene TRBD1, with 6 bases matching. V loses 2 bases, J loses 4 bases, and the germline ends lie 14 bases apart. Spanning cysteine to phenylalanine, the CDR3 consists of 15 amino acids. CDR3 DNA only is kept here, 45 bases in frame from base 1. According to the germline V gene, CDR1 reads MRHNA and CDR2 reads SNTAGT.